These 9 T cell receptor beta chains came from one sample sequenced in a study of multiple sclerosis patients with progressive multifocal leukoencephalopathy. The repertoire was sequenced with immunoSEQ multiplex PCR; TCRdb's copy has only in-frame clones and lacks some. This table holds 30,000 or so clones, around 87% found once. Time point denoted: 12 to 13 months of natalizumab therapy. The sequenced sample was PBMCs, obtained from a patient treated with natalizumab. These receptors all stem from a human donor with multiple sclerosis.

V usage is TRBV27 and J usage is TRBJ1-1; 8 nucleotides line up with TRBD1. With 2 bases clipped from V and 10 bases from J, the junction kept 12 bases outside the gene matches. Germline V gene sequence: CDR1 MNHEY, CDR2 SMNVEV (reference sequence). This CDR3 is 15 amino acids long. CDR3 DNA: TGTGCCAGCAGTTTAGGGTCAGGGGGCCCCTTTCCAGCTTTCTTT. Translation gives CASSLGSGGPFPAFF.

Written as DNA, the CDR3 is TGTGCCAGCAGCTTCGCCGGACAGGGGGCTTCACCCCTCCACTTT. Its protein product is CASSFAGQGASPLHF. The chain carries TRBV5-6 and TRBJ1-6; 11 bases match TRBD1. The V segment lost 2 bases and the J segment 9 bases; nucleotides outside the gene matches: 4. The CDR3 spans 15 residues. In germline, CDR1 is SGHDT, CDR2 YYEEEE.

The V and J genes are TRBV19 and TRBJ1-1; D gene unclear. Germline assignment: CDR1 LNHDA and CDR2 SQIVND (reference sequence). The CDR3 has 13 residues. Deletions cut 3 bases from V and 0 bases from J, with 5 bases between. CDR3 coding DNA: TGTGCCAGTAGTATTACAGTGAACACTGAAGCTTTCTTT. This gives the protein CASSITVNTEAFF.

This chain connects TRBV7-9 to TRBJ1-1; 11 nucleotides align to TRBD1. Trimming took 5 bases from V and 0 from J; bases not matched to a gene: 5. From germline, CDR1 is SEHNR and CDR2 FQNEAQ (reference sequence). The CDR3 consists of 16 residues. The CDR3 loop is CASSPGTGGMNTEAFF. CDR3 nucleotides: TGTGCCAGCAGCCCCGGGACAGGGGGGATGAACACTGAAGCTTTCTTT.

The chain has TRBV5-6 and TRBJ2-7; D uncertain. CDR1 SGHDT and CDR2 YYEEEE come from the germline V gene. V lost 5 bases to trimming and J lost 3 bases, with 6 bases between them. This CDR3 has 11 residues. The DNA of the CDR3 is TGTGCCAGCAGTCTGGGCTACGAGCAGTACTTC. Translated: CASSLGYEQYF.

The DNA for the CDR3 is TGTGCCAGCAGCTTAACGGGACAGGGGGCCGGTTCACCCCTCCACTTT. It yields the protein CASSLTGQGAGSPLHF. This chain uses TRBV7-8 with TRBJ1-6, with 12 bases identical to TRBD1. Germline assignment: CDR1 SGHVS and CDR2 FQNEAQ. Unmatched junction bases numbered 5, after V lost 2 bases and J lost 9 bases. The CDR3 runs to 16 residues.

The chain has TRBV16 and TRBJ2-7, with no clear D. With 0 bases removed from V and 6 bases from J, the gap between germline ends came to 6 bases. Germline CDR1 reads KGHSY; CDR2 reads FQNENV. CDR3 length: 12 residues. The CDR3 region has the DNA TGTGCCAGCAGCCAATCCCAATTCGAGCAGTACTTC. Translation: CASSQSQFEQYF.

V gene TRBV6-5 combines with J gene TRBJ2-4; D is unresolved. There are 14 residues in the CDR3. CDR1 is MNHEY and CDR2 is SVGAGI in the germline V gene. Trimming stripped 5 bases from V and 0 bases from J, with 8 bases between. The CDR3 reads CASSLDLAKNIQYF. The CDR3 DNA reads TGTGCCAGCAGTCTAGATTTAGCCAAAAACATTCAGTACTTC.

This clone was seen once. CDR3 coding DNA: TGTGCCAGCAGCCCCCGGACAGGGGGTGACTATGGCTACACCTTC. Translation: CASSPRTGGDYGYTF. The chain employs TRBV5-6 and TRBJ1-2, with 10 bases identical to TRBD1. Germline V lookup: CDR1 SGHDT, CDR2 YYEEEE. J lost 3 bases, V lost 4 bases, and 6 bases had no gene match. The CDR3 is made up of 15 amino acids.